This T cell receptor beta chain was sequenced in a study of CD8 T cells in Susac syndrome. The length of the CDR3 is 14 residues. Unmatched junction bases numbered 6, after V lost 6 bases and J lost 6 bases. In germline, CDR1 is SNHLY, CDR2 FYNNEI. The RNA, about 0.5 to 1 ug, was put through reverse transcription using random hexamers. TCRdb itself ran the immunoSEQ multiplex PCR reads through MiXCR, one entry per CDR3 protein. Here the sample spans approximately 160,000 distinct CDR3 sequences, over 85% being singletons. The source is a human donor with multiple sclerosis. This chain links TRBV2 with TRBJ1-5; 9 bases line up with TRBD1. Sequenced material: CD4+ T cells from PBMCs. The CDR3 region is CASSSGTGLQPQHF. DNA of the CDR3: TGTGCCAGCAGCTCCGGGACAGGGCTTCAGCCCCAGCATTTT. The variable domain in full, with the rest retrieved from reference TRBV2 and TRBJ1-5, is EPEVTQTPSHQVTQMGQEVILRCVPISNHLYFYWYRQILGQKVEFLVSFYNNEISEKSEIFDDQFSVERPDGSNFTLKIRSTKLEDSAMYFCASSSGTGLQPQHFGDGTRLSIL.